This T cell receptor (beta chain) was sequenced for a study of breast tumors, draining lymph nodes, adjacent tissues. The sample holds a few counts of this clonotype. The V gene lost 11 bases and the J gene lost 9 bases, with 17 bases spanning the gap. Per the germline V gene, CDR1 is MNHNS and CDR2 is SASEGT. The CDR3 consists of 12 residues. MiXCR was run by TCRdb on the multiplex PCR reads, yielding one entry per CDR3 protein. The table lists about 180,000 distinct CDR3 sequences, 33% of them singletons. The lymph nodes were axillary draining lymph nodes from breast cancer patients. Sample: axillary lymph node tissue. The clonotype originates from a female donor with breast cancer. Some clones in this sample may be carry-over from other donors' samples. The rearrangement links TRBV6-1 to TRBJ2-1; D gene ambiguous. The chain's CDR3 is CAAYPRASEQFF. The DNA of the CDR3 is TGTGCCGCGTATCCAAGGGCCAGTGAGCAGTTCTTC.